These 27 T cell receptor beta chains share one sample of origin, sequenced in a study of T cell repertoires in cytomegalovirus infection. In TCRdb, the reads were re-called with MiXCR into one record per CDR3 protein. This sample carries some 200,000 distinct CDR3 sequences, 9.5% of them seen once, and the ten largest clones take about 4.6%. Specimen: PBMCs. These receptor sequences come from a human donor in good health (CMV status not recorded). Some clones in this sample may be carry-over from other donors' samples.

V is TRBV5-5 and J is TRBJ1-1; D gene unclear. This CDR3 is built from 14 residues. V gave up 4 bases and J gave up 4 bases, with 14 bases separating them. The germline gives CDR1 SGHKS, CDR2 YYEKEE (reference sequence). Here the CDR3 DNA reads TGTGCCAGCAGCCCCTCCCGCGTGGGCACTGAAGCTTTCTTT. Its protein product is CASSPSRVGTEAFF.

This clonotype showed up just a few times. The V call is TRBV7-9, the J call TRBJ2-1; the D gene is possibly TRBD1 (6 bases). The CDR3 runs 12 residues. Germline V gene sequence: CDR1 SEHNR, CDR2 FQNEAQ (reference sequence). The V and J ends lost 8 bases and 7 bases respectively, with 12 bases between them. CDR3 amino acids: CASGLGTNEQFF. DNA for the CDR3: TGTGCCAGCGGATTAGGGACAAATGAGCAGTTCTTC.

The gene calls are TRBV20-1 and TRBJ1-2; D is uncertain. CDR1 is DFQATT, CDR2 SNEGSKA, per germline (reference sequence). V was clipped by 0 bases and J by 5 bases, with 16 bases between them. This CDR3 region has 15 residues. The CDR3 spells CSARESPRPTYGYTF. The CDR3 DNA is TGCAGTGCTAGAGAAAGCCCCAGGCCAACGTATGGCTACACCTTC.

This clonotype has ten or more counts. The V call is TRBV12-3 or TRBV12-4, the J call TRBJ2-1; 7 bases fit TRBD2. CDR3 length equals 16 residues. J lost 2 bases, V lost 3 bases, and 7 bases had no gene match. The CDR3 sequence: CASSFRVLAAYNEQFF. In DNA, the CDR3 is TGTGCCAGCAGTTTCAGGGTGCTAGCGGCCTACAATGAGCAGTTCTTC.

About this clonotype itself: This may be a read error: a much more frequent sequence differs by one nucleotide. The chain carries TRBV28 and TRBJ2-1; 7 bases match TRBD2. The CDR3 is made up of 13 amino acids. Germline CDR1 reads MDHEN; CDR2 reads SYDVKM. The CDR3 is CASTGRMYNAQFF. The DNA of the CDR3 is TGTGCCAGCACCGGGAGGATGTACAATGCGCAGTTCTTC.

This clonotype came up many times. V gene TRBV28 combines with J gene TRBJ2-7; TRBD1 agrees at 9 bases. Germline trimming cut 1 base from V and 5 bases from J; bases unmatched to any gene: 15. This CDR3 comprises 18 residues. CDR1 and CDR2 (germline): MDHEN, SYDVKM. CDR3: CASSLSGRGQGKSNEQYF. CDR3 nucleotide sequence: TGTGCCAGCAGTTTATCAGGTCGGGGACAGGGAAAATCAAACGAGCAGTACTTC. Based on the CDR3 plus reference TRBV28 and TRBJ2-7, the full variable domain is DVKVTQSSRYLVKRTGEKVFLECVQDMDHENMFWYRQDPGLGLRLIYFSYDVKMKEKGDIPEGYSVSREKKERFSLILESASTNQTSMYLCASSLSGRGQGKSNEQYFGPGTRLTVT.

This clonotype was counted a few times. The chain uses TRBV6-2 or TRBV6-3 and TRBJ2-5; D gene unclear. The V end lost 0 bases, the J end lost 1 base, and 15 bases lay between the germline ends. Germline V gene lookup returns CDR1 MNHEY and CDR2 SVGEGT. There are 17 residues in the CDR3. The CDR3 loop is CASSYSLSILGQETQYF. DNA of the CDR3: TGTGCCAGCAGTTACTCTCTTAGTATTTTGGGCCAAGAGACCCAGTACTTC.

Many counts were recorded for this clonotype. The chain has TRBV28 and TRBJ1-2, with 8 bases aligning to TRBD1. The CDR3 loop spans 15 amino acids. From germline, CDR1 is MDHEN and CDR2 SYDVKM. After removal of 2 bases from V and 5 bases from J, the junction contained 7 bases not matched to a gene. CDR3 loop: CASSLIPGQEYGYTF. The DNA of the CDR3 is TGTGCCAGCAGTTTAATCCCGGGACAGGAATATGGCTACACCTTC.

The chain has TRBV28 and TRBJ2-1; TRBD2 matches 12 bases. CDR1 and CDR2 from the germline V gene are MDHEN and SYDVKM. CDR3 length: 15 amino acids. The V segment lost 4 bases and the J segment 8 bases; nucleotides outside the gene matches: 6. This CDR3 is CASSWTLAGGHEQFF. The CDR3 DNA reads TGTGCCAGCAGTTGGACACTAGCGGGAGGCCATGAGCAGTTCTTC.

In this sample, this clonotype turned up many times. V gene TRBV7-8 combines with J gene TRBJ2-3, with 8 bases lining up with TRBD2. CDR3 length: 15 amino acids. With V trimmed by 1 base and J by 1 base, 1 base remained unmatched. Per the germline V gene, CDR1 is SGHVS and CDR2 is FQNEAQ. CDR3 nucleotide sequence: TGTGCCAGCAGCTTAGTAGCGGGACGCACAGATACGCAGTATTTT. As protein: CASSLVAGRTDTQYF.

This clonotype showed up many times. This chain links TRBV7-2 with TRBJ1-2; TRBD1 is a possible D gene (5 bases). V was clipped by 5 bases and J by 2 bases, with 12 bases between them. The CDR3 covers 14 residues. CDR1 is SGHTA and CDR2 is FQGNSA in the germline V gene. CDR3 residues: CASSQGGLNYGYTF. The CDR3 nucleotides are TGTGCCAGCAGCCAGGGCGGGCTCAACTATGGCTACACCTTC.

This clonotype was seen more than once but under ten times. CDR3 in amino acids: CSVEVGQDTEAFF. In nucleotides, the CDR3 is TGCAGCGTTGAGGTTGGGCAGGACACTGAAGCTTTCTTT. The chain employs TRBV29-1 and TRBJ1-1; D gene uncertain. This CDR3 contains 13 residues. Per germline, CDR1 SQVTM and CDR2 ANQGSEA. V lost 3 bases and J 3 bases, leaving 11 bases between the germline ends.

Only a few counts were recorded for this clonotype. V usage is TRBV29-1 and J usage is TRBJ2-3, with 7 bases aligning to TRBD1. CDR1 is SQVTM, CDR2 ANQGSEA, per germline. J was trimmed by 1 base and V by 1 base; bases with no gene match: 2. The CDR3 extends over 14 amino acids. The CDR3 loop reads CSVEAGQRTDTQYF. CDR3 sequence (DNA): TGCAGCGTTGAAGCGGGACAGCGCACAGATACGCAGTATTTT.

The rearrangement links TRBV14 to TRBJ1-2; no clear D. V was shortened by 4 bases and J by 7 bases, with 16 bases between the two germline ends. The CDR3 covers 14 residues. Germline-derived CDR1 and CDR2 are SGHDN and FVKESK. The DNA for the CDR3 is TGTGCCAGCAGCCCTGGATGGGCCGCGGGTGGCTACACCTTC. Translated, it gives CASSPGWAAGGYTF.

This clonotype appeared many times. The genes are TRBV15 and TRBJ2-3; 12 nucleotides match TRBD1. The CDR3 length is 16 residues. Trimming removed 1 base from V and 5 bases from J; junction bases left unmatched: 4. Germline assignment: CDR1 LNHNV and CDR2 YYDKDF (reference sequence). The DNA for the CDR3 is TGTGCCACCAGCAGAGCGGGACAGGGGGCAGGAGATACGCAGTATTTT. This codes for CATSRAGQGAGDTQYF.

This clonotype was picked up many times. The chain combines TRBV7-8 with TRBJ1-4; D might be TRBD1 (5 bases). The length of the CDR3 is 14 residues. CDR1 SGHVS and CDR2 FQNEAQ come from the germline V gene. V was pared by 0 bases and J by 8 bases, with 10 bases between. In DNA, the CDR3 is TGTGCCAGCAGCTTAGCAGGGGAACGGGAAAAACTGTTTTTT. Encoded protein: CASSLAGEREKLFF.

The chain joins TRBV20-1 to TRBJ1-5; no clear D gene. The CDR3 has 15 amino acids. CDR1 is DFQATT, CDR2 SNEGSKA, per germline (reference sequence). V was clipped by 0 bases and J by 11 bases, with 20 bases between them. The CDR3 DNA is TGCAGTGCTAGAGATTTGGTGCCCTCGATGCAAGCCCAGCATTTT. The encoded protein is CSARDLVPSMQAQHF.

This clonotype was observed a few times. The chain is built from TRBV7-8 and TRBJ1-3; TRBD1 aligns across 8 bases. CDR1 is SGHVS, CDR2 FQNEAQ, per germline. This CDR3 spans 18 amino acids. The V gene end was trimmed by 1 base and the J gene end by 2 bases; junction bases not matched to a gene: 10. The CDR3, as DNA: TGTGCCAGCAGCTTAGTGCGGCAGGGGGCCGGTACTGGAAACACCATATATTTT. Protein product: CASSLVRQGAGTGNTIYF.

This clonotype was detected only a few times. This rearrangement joins TRBV18 to TRBJ1-6; D is ambiguous. The CDR3 spans 14 residues. Per the germline V gene, CDR1 is KGHSH and CDR2 is LQKENI. With 2 bases removed from V and 4 bases from J, the gap between germline ends came to 6 bases. The DNA for the CDR3 is TGTGCCAGCTCACCATCAGATTATAATTCACCCCTCCACTTT. The encoded protein is CASSPSDYNSPLHF.

J is TRBJ2-2 and V is TRBV5-1, with D tentatively TRBD1 or TRBD2 (5 bases each). The CDR3 is made up of 18 amino acids. V shed 2 bases and J shed 0 bases, with 17 bases lying between them. Germline CDR1 SGHRS, CDR2 YFSETQ. The CDR3, as DNA: TGCGCCAGCAGCTTAAGAGACAGCGGTCCCACGAACACCGGGGAGCTGTTTTTT. Translating it yields CASSLRDSGPTNTGELFF.

This clonotype was seen at least ten times. The genes are TRBV13 and TRBJ1-6; D possibly corresponds to TRBD1 (6 bases). Trimming removed 5 bases from V and 9 bases from J, with 17 bases in between. This CDR3 has 15 amino acids. The germline V gene has CDR1 PRHDT and CDR2 FYEKMQ (reference sequence). CDR3 sequence reads: CASSPRDTGASPLHF. CDR3 in DNA: TGTGCCAGCAGCCCCCGGGACACGGGAGCTTCACCCCTCCACTTT.

This clonotype has at least ten counts. This chain connects TRBV7-2 to TRBJ2-1; D not certain. V lost 5 bases and J 4 bases, leaving 3 bases between the germline ends. Germline assignment: CDR1 SGHTA and CDR2 FQGNSA. The CDR3 sequence is 11 residues long. The CDR3 nucleotides are TGTGCCAGCAGCGGGTACAATGAGCAGTTCTTC. Protein product: CASSGYNEQFF.

This clonotype was seen ten or more times. The CDR3 here is CASSFPTSGSYGTGELFF. In nucleotides, the CDR3 is TGTGCCAGCAGTTTCCCGACTAGCGGGAGTTATGGAACCGGGGAGCTGTTTTTT. This chain links TRBV28 with TRBJ2-2; 12 bases agree with TRBD2. The ends lost 3 bases at V and 5 bases at J; junction bases unmatched: 10. The CDR3 is 18 residues long. Germline-derived CDR1 and CDR2 are MDHEN and SYDVKM.

This clonotype was seen repeatedly, ten times or more. The chain recombines TRBV4-3 with TRBJ1-1, with D perhaps TRBD1 (6 bases). CDR3 length equals 13 residues. The germline CDR1 and CDR2 sequences are LGHNA and YSLEER. Trimming took 3 bases from V and 1 from J, leaving 6 bases between them. CDR3 region: CASSQGQNTEAFF. Written as DNA, the CDR3 is TGCGCCAGCAGCCAGGGACAGAACACTGAAGCTTTCTTT.

At least ten counts were recorded for this clonotype. The chain carries TRBV5-1 and TRBJ2-3; tentative D call: TRBD1 (5 bases). CDR1 is SGHRS and CDR2 is YFSETQ in the germline V gene. Trimming cost V 4 bases and J 1 base, with 16 bases left between them. The CDR3 is made up of 16 amino acids. The CDR3 loop is CASSPNLGVGTDTQYF. The CDR3 nucleotides are TGCGCCAGCAGCCCCAACCTAGGGGTTGGCACAGATACGCAGTATTTT.

This clonotype was seen many times. The V gene is TRBV20-1, the J gene TRBJ2-7; 9 bases agree with TRBD2. There are 14 residues in the CDR3. Unmatched junction bases numbered 5, after V lost 5 bases and J lost 0 bases. CDR1 is DFQATT, CDR2 SNEGSKA, per germline (reference sequence). The CDR3 protein is CSAESTSGSYEQYF. The CDR3 DNA follows: TGCAGTGCTGAGTCGACTAGCGGCTCCTACGAGCAGTACTTC.

This clonotype appeared many times. The J gene is TRBJ2-5, the V gene TRBV7-8; 7 positions agree with TRBD2. V lost 5 bases and J lost 5; bases outside the gene matches: 14. CDR1 SGHVS and CDR2 FQNEAQ come from the germline V gene. The CDR3 runs to 16 residues. CDR3 coding DNA: TGTGCCAGCAGCCTACGACTGGGCGGGAGCTGGGAGACCCAGTACTTC. Translating it yields CASSLRLGGSWETQYF.